The 32 T cell receptor beta chains presented below share a single source sample, sequenced in a study of breast tumors, draining lymph nodes, adjacent tissues. TCRdb itself ran the multiplex PCR reads through MiXCR, one entry per CDR3 protein. This sample has around 19,000 distinct CDR3 sequences, with roughly 30% found just once. The sequenced sample was breast tumor tissue. The receptors derive from a female donor with breast cancer. Some clones in this sample may be carry-over from other donors' samples.

V usage is TRBV10-1 and J usage is TRBJ2-1; a possible D gene is TRBD1 (5 bases). Trimming pared 0 bases from V and 2 bases from J, leaving 5 bases between. Germline CDR1 and CDR2: WNHNN and SYGVQD (reference sequence). The CDR3 has 14 residues. CDR3 nucleotide sequence: TGCGCCAGCAGTGAGTCGGACACCTACAATGAGCAGTTCTTC. Its protein product is CASSESDTYNEQFF.

This clonotype was found many times. The DNA of the CDR3 is TGTGCCAGCAGGGGGACAGGGGGCTCGAATGAGCAGTTCTTC. It is translated as CASRGTGGSNEQFF. The V and J genes are TRBV28 and TRBJ2-1; the match to TRBD1 covers 12 bases. The V gene end was trimmed by 6 bases and the J gene end by 7 bases; junction bases not matched to a gene: 4. CDR1 and CDR2 (germline): MDHEN, SYDVKM. This CDR3 spans 14 amino acids.

This clonotype was counted many times. The chain uses TRBV18 and TRBJ2-3; no clear D. The V end lost 2 bases, the J end lost 2 bases, and 8 bases lay between the germline ends. The germline CDR1 and CDR2 sequences are KGHSH and LQKENI. CDR3 size: 14 residues. CDR3 sequence: CASSPITSTDTQYF. Written as DNA, the CDR3 is TGTGCCAGCTCACCAATAACATCCACAGATACGCAGTATTTT.

Ten or more counts support this clonotype. V and J are TRBV5-1 and TRBJ2-5; 10 bases are a match to TRBD1. Unmatched junction bases numbered 1, after V lost 4 bases and J lost 10 bases. CDR3 length: 11 residues. Germline-derived CDR1 and CDR2 are SGHRS and YFSETQ. The CDR3 loop reads CASSGTGDQYF. The CDR3 region has the DNA TGCGCCAGCAGCGGGACAGGGGACCAGTACTTC.

This clonotype was seen many times. The V and J genes are TRBV7-2 and TRBJ2-1, with 9 bases aligning to TRBD2. Germline-derived CDR1 and CDR2 are SGHTA and FQGNSA. The V and J ends lost 11 bases and 12 bases, in that order; junction bases with no gene match: 5. The CDR3 runs 10 residues. CDR3 protein: CACGREGQFF. The CDR3 nucleotides are TGTGCCTGCGGGAGGGAAGGGCAGTTCTTC.

This rearrangement joins TRBV7-3 to TRBJ2-1; TRBD2 matches at 9 bases. CDR1 is SGHTA, CDR2 FQGTGA, per germline. V lost 5 bases and J lost 2; bases outside the gene matches: 4. This CDR3 region has 15 residues. CDR3 DNA sequence: TGTGCCAGCAGCCTAGAGCGGGGGGCCTACAATGAGCAGTTCTTC. Translating it yields CASSLERGAYNEQFF.

This clonotype has a count of ten or more. This chain joins TRBV6-1 and TRBJ2-3; no clear D gene. This CDR3 comprises 14 residues. Looked up from germline, CDR1 is MNHNS and CDR2 is SASEGT. V lost 0 bases to trimming and J lost 0 bases, with 4 bases between them. The CDR3 DNA is TGTGCCAGCAGTGAAGCAGTTAGCACAGATACGCAGTATTTT. Its protein is CASSEAVSTDTQYF.

This clonotype was observed many times. The chain is built from TRBV29-1 and TRBJ2-5, with 12 bases aligning to TRBD2. After removal of 7 bases from V and 4 bases from J, the junction contained 13 bases not matched to a gene. This CDR3 has 16 residues. The germline V gene encodes CDR1 SQVTM and CDR2 ANQGSEA. The CDR3 spells CSADRGELAGGETQYF. In DNA, the CDR3 is TGCAGCGCTGACAGGGGGGAACTAGCGGGAGGAGAGACCCAGTACTTC.

The chain uses TRBV29-1 and TRBJ2-3; a weak D match, TRBD1 (6 bases). With 2 bases removed from V and 3 bases from J, the gap between germline ends came to 6 bases. This CDR3 region has 12 residues. Looked up from germline, CDR1 is SQVTM and CDR2 is ANQGSEA. The CDR3 here is CSVETGTDTQYF. Written as DNA, the CDR3 is TGCAGCGTTGAAACAGGGACAGATACGCAGTATTTT.

V is TRBV4-1 and J is TRBJ2-7; D is unclear. CDR3 length: 10 amino acids. Germline-derived CDR1 and CDR2 are MGHRA and YSYEKL. The CDR3 sequence: CGTSAYEQYF. For the CDR3, the DNA is TGCGGGACGTCCGCCTACGAGCAGTACTTC.

This clonotype showed up many times. CDR3 protein: CASSLAPRGGLETQYF. The CDR3 DNA reads TGTGCCAGCAGTTTGGCCCCCCGGGGTGGGCTGGAGACCCAGTACTTC. The chain joins TRBV12-3 or TRBV12-4 to TRBJ2-5, with TRBD2 as a possible D gene (5 bases). The CDR3 contains 16 residues. Trimming shortened V by 3 bases and J by 5 bases, and 19 bases separated the two germline ends.

V is TRBV28 and J is TRBJ2-3; 8 bases align to TRBD1. This CDR3 is built from 16 residues. V lost 6 bases and J lost 4; bases outside the gene matches: 12. Germline V gene lookup returns CDR1 MDHEN and CDR2 SYDVKM. CDR3 amino acids: CASRPLGRGRPDTQYF. The CDR3 DNA reads TGTGCCAGCAGACCTTTGGGCAGGGGGCGCCCAGATACGCAGTATTTT.

This clonotype has a count of ten or more. The rearrangement links TRBV6-5 to TRBJ2-5; D perhaps matches TRBD2 (6 bases). There are 14 residues in the CDR3. V was cut by 1 base and J by 5 bases, with 11 bases left in between. CDR1 is MNHEY and CDR2 is SVGAGI in the germline V gene. The CDR3 nucleotides read TGTGCCAGCAGTTACTGGCAAGGAGGGGAGACCCAGTACTTC. Its protein is CASSYWQGGETQYF.

V gene TRBV7-9 combines with J gene TRBJ2-2; D tentatively reads TRBD1 or TRBD2 (6 bases each). The CDR3 is 19 residues long. The ends were cut back, 1 base at V and 7 bases at J, with 25 bases in the middle. Germline CDR1 SEHNR, CDR2 FQNEAQ (reference sequence). CDR3 sequence (DNA): TGTGCCAGCAGCTTAGAGCCTGGTGGGGGGCTAGGGACGGACGGGGAGCTGTTTTTT. It translates to CASSLEPGGGLGTDGELFF.

The chain combines TRBV5-1 with TRBJ2-5; possibly TRBD2 for D (6 bases). The CDR3 consists of 14 residues. Trimming pared 7 bases from V and 4 bases from J, leaving 17 bases between. CDR1 is SGHRS and CDR2 is YFSETQ in the germline V gene. This CDR3 reads CASGSEGLGETQYF. Here the CDR3 DNA reads TGCGCCAGCGGCTCGGAGGGGCTAGGAGAGACCCAGTACTTC. The full variable domain, completed using reference TRBV5-1 and TRBJ2-5, is KAGVTQTPRYLIKTRGQQVTLSCSPISGHRSVSWYQQTPGQGLQFLFEYFSETQRNKGNFPGRFSGRQFSNSRSEMNVSTLELGDSALYLCASGSEGLGETQYFGPGTRLLVL.

This clonotype was found many times. The V call is TRBV4-3, the J call TRBJ2-5; 7 bases map to TRBD1. In germline, CDR1 is LGHNA, CDR2 YSLEER. The CDR3 runs 13 residues. Losses at the gene ends were 3 bases for V and 5 bases for J; bases not matched to a gene: 3. This chain's CDR3 is CASSQTGLETQYF. CDR3 DNA: TGCGCCAGCAGCCAGACAGGGTTGGAGACCCAGTACTTC.

J is TRBJ2-1 and V is TRBV7-9; D could derive from TRBD1 or TRBD2 (5 bases each). Per germline, CDR1 SEHNR and CDR2 FQNEAQ (reference sequence). The CDR3 totals 14 residues. V was clipped by 1 base and J by 8 bases, with 12 bases between them. CDR3 DNA sequence: TGTGCCAGCAGCTTAGATTGGCTGGGACATGAGCAGTTCTTC. Translation gives CASSLDWLGHEQFF.

The J gene is TRBJ2-3, the V gene TRBV12-3 or TRBV12-4; 8 bases match TRBD1. This CDR3 has 18 residues. Losses at the gene ends were 1 base for V and 4 bases for J; bases not matched to a gene: 13. DNA of the CDR3: TGTGCCAGCAGTTTAGTTCCTCTCGGGCCAGGGGGCCCAGATACGCAGTATTTT. Translating it yields CASSLVPLGPGGPDTQYF.

This clonotype was seen ten or more times. This chain uses TRBV10-3 with TRBJ2-2, with 7 bases that match TRBD2. The CDR3 spans 15 residues. Germline values: CDR1 ENHRY, CDR2 SYGVKD. V shed 5 bases and J 6 bases; nucleotides not matched to a gene: 9. The CDR3 sequence: CAISSQRTSSGELFF. CDR3 in DNA: TGTGCCATCAGTTCCCAAAGGACTAGTTCCGGGGAGCTGTTTTTT.

In its sample, this clonotype is large. The gene calls are TRBV7-2 and TRBJ2-7; a possible D gene is TRBD2 (5 bases). The CDR3 extends over 14 amino acids. Trimming removed 2 bases at V and 2 bases at J, with 10 bases between. Per the germline V gene, CDR1 is SGHTA and CDR2 is FQGNSA. The CDR3 region is CASSLLADAYEQYF. In DNA, the CDR3 is TGTGCCAGCAGCTTACTAGCAGATGCCTACGAGCAGTACTTC.

This clonotype was recorded at least ten times. This chain links TRBV4-2 with TRBJ2-7; 9 bases match TRBD2. CDR1 is LGHNA, CDR2 YNFKEQ, per germline. This CDR3 is 17 amino acids long. The trim removed 0 bases at V and 2 bases at J, leaving 8 bases unmatched. CDR3 sequence: CASSQDGQAGGTYEQYF. In DNA, the CDR3 is TGTGCCAGCAGCCAAGATGGGCAAGCGGGAGGAACCTACGAGCAGTACTTC.

This clonotype has a count of ten or more. V gene TRBV20-1 combines with J gene TRBJ2-7; 9 nucleotides agree with TRBD2. V shed 6 bases, J shed 0 bases, and the junction held 6 bases outside the gene matches. CDR3 length equals 14 residues. In germline, CDR1 is DFQATT, CDR2 SNEGSKA (reference sequence). CDR3 sequence (DNA): TGCAGTGCCAAGAAGCGGGAGGACTCCTACGAGCAGTACTTC. It encodes CSAKKREDSYEQYF.

The chain employs TRBV12-3 or TRBV12-4 and TRBJ1-1; TRBD1 is a possible D gene (6 bases). This CDR3 spans 18 amino acids. The germline V and J ends were trimmed by 6 bases and 0 bases, with 23 bases remaining between them. Written as DNA, the CDR3 is TGTGCCAGCAGAGATAGGGGGACAACGTACCCTATGAACACTGAAGCTTTCTTT. Amino acid sequence: CASRDRGTTYPMNTEAFF.

This clonotype was detected many times. The rearrangement joins TRBV18 to TRBJ1-6, with D unresolved. V was trimmed by 4 bases and J by 7 bases, leaving 11 bases between them. In germline, CDR1 is KGHSH, CDR2 LQKENI. CDR3 length: 14 amino acids. The CDR3 sequence: CASSQEVFNSPLHF. CDR3 nucleotide sequence: TGTGCCAGCTCACAGGAGGTTTTCAATTCACCCCTCCACTTT.

This clonotype has ten or more counts. V usage is TRBV18 and J usage is TRBJ1-5, with D uncertain. The germline V gene has CDR1 KGHSH and CDR2 LQKENI. The CDR3 is made up of 12 amino acids. The V end was cut by 0 bases, the J end by 7 bases, with 4 bases between. CDR3 residues: CASSPPGQPQHF. For the CDR3, the DNA is TGTGCCAGCTCACCACCCGGACAGCCCCAGCATTTT.

Ten or more counts support this clonotype. The chain has TRBV6-2 or TRBV6-3 and TRBJ2-7; D perhaps matches TRBD2 (6 bases). Germline values: CDR1 MNHEY, CDR2 SVGEGT. This CDR3 region has 14 residues. Trimming took off 2 bases at V and 4 bases at J, with 12 bases between the two ends. CDR3 protein: CASSYGGSTYEQYF. CDR3 coding DNA: TGTGCCAGCAGTTACGGAGGGTCAACGTACGAGCAGTACTTC.

This clonotype was recorded a few times. The chain uses TRBV9 and TRBJ2-7, with TRBD2 matching over 13 bases. The CDR3 is 15 amino acids. Germline CDR1 SGDLS, CDR2 YYNGEE. J was trimmed by 6 bases and V by 3 bases; bases with no gene match: 6. The CDR3 coding sequence is TGTGCCAGCAGCGGGTCGACTAGCGGGAGGTTCGAGCAGTACTTC. Translation gives CASSGSTSGRFEQYF.

Ten or more counts support this clonotype. The genes are TRBV7-2 and TRBJ2-1; tentative D call: TRBD2 (5 bases). Germline loops: CDR1 SGHTA, CDR2 FQGNSA. Deletions cut 1 base from V and 15 bases from J, with 16 bases between. This CDR3 has 13 residues. The CDR3 DNA reads as TGTGCCAGCAGCTTAGACGGGGTTAGACTTTGGTTCTTC. This sequence encodes CASSLDGVRLWFF.

Many counts were recorded for this clonotype. The gene calls are TRBV20-1 and TRBJ2-5; 9 nucleotides align to TRBD1. CDR3 length: 13 amino acids. CDR1 is DFQATT and CDR2 is SNEGSKA in the germline V gene (reference sequence). The V gene end was trimmed by 7 bases and the J gene end by 3 bases; junction bases not matched to a gene: 6. The CDR3 region has the DNA TGCAGTGTTTGGGACAGGGCAAAAGAGACCCAGTACTTC. It specifies CSVWDRAKETQYF.

This clonotype came up many times. The chain uses TRBV6-2 or TRBV6-3 and TRBJ2-7; 12 bases align to TRBD2. Germline V lookup: CDR1 MNHEY, CDR2 SVGEGT. This CDR3 comprises 15 residues. V trimming: 5 bases; J trimming: 9 bases; junction bases outside the gene matches: 11. The CDR3 region is CASSPPLAGGPGQYF. DNA of the CDR3: TGTGCCAGCAGTCCCCCCCTAGCGGGAGGGCCGGGGCAGTACTTC.

By proportion, this clonotype is medium-sized. This sequence joins TRBV5-6 and TRBJ2-3, with a weak D call TRBD2 (5 bases). Germline CDR1 and CDR2: SGHDT and YYEEEE. This CDR3 is built from 14 residues. Between the trimmed V and J ends, which lost 4 bases and 2 bases, there was a span of 11 bases. The CDR3: CASSHKRFTDTQYF. The CDR3 DNA is TGTGCCAGCAGCCATAAGCGGTTCACAGATACGCAGTATTTT.

This clonotype was seen repeatedly, ten times or more. J is TRBJ2-7 and V is TRBV4-2; TRBD1 might be the D (8 bases). CDR1 is LGHNA and CDR2 is YNFKEQ in the germline V gene. The CDR3 is 18 amino acids. Trimming left V 1 base short and J 0 bases short, with 19 bases between. CDR3 loop: CASSQGGGQGASSYEQYF. CDR3 coding DNA: TGTGCCAGCAGCCAAGGGGGGGGGCAGGGGGCGAGCTCCTACGAGCAGTACTTC.